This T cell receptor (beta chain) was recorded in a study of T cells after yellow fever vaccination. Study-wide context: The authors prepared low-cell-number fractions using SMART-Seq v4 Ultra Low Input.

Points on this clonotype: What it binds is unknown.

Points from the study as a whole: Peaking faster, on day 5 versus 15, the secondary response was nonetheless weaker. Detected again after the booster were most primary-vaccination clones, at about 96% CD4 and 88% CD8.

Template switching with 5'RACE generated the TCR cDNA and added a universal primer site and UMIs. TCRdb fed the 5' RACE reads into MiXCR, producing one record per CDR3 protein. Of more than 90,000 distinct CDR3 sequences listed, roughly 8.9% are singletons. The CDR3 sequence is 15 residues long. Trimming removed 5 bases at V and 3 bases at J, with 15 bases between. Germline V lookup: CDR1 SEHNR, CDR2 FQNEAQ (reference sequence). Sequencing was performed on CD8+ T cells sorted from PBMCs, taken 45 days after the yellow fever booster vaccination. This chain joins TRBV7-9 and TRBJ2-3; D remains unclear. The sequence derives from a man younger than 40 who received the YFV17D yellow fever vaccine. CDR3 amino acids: CASSPVAELTDTQYF. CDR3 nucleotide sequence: TGTGCCAGCAGCCCGGTGGCGGAATTGACAGATACGCAGTATTTT.